Below, 14 T cell receptor beta chains from the same sample are listed, as sequenced in a study of human T cells and chemical hapten exposure. TCRdb ran MiXCR on the RACE reads and lists one entry per CDR3 protein. The table shows about 200,000 distinct CDR3 sequences, with around 23% occurring only once. Regarding time point: patch test 3, about 24 weeks after DPC sensitization. Treatment defined: therapeutic diphenylcyclopropenone sensitization with weekly scalp DPC. The sequencing used whole blood, collected in connection with sensitization to the hapten diphenylcyclopropenone (DPC). These receptors came from a woman aged 40-49 years with alopecia areata. Some clones in this sample may be carry-over from other donors' samples.

The chain has TRBV20-1 and TRBJ2-1; the match to TRBD1 covers 11 bases. CDR3 length: 16 residues. V gave up 6 bases and J gave up 6 bases; unmatched junction bases: 13. Germline CDR1 DFQATT, CDR2 SNEGSKA (reference sequence). CDR3 protein: CSAIEAPGQGGNEQFF. The DNA of the CDR3 is TGCAGTGCGATAGAGGCCCCGGGACAGGGGGGCAATGAGCAGTTCTTC.

This CDR3 reads CASSHVGQGARADTQYF. CDR3 nucleotide sequence: TGTGCCAGCAGCCATGTCGGACAGGGGGCGAGGGCAGATACGCAGTATTTT. The rearrangement joins TRBV4-2 to TRBJ2-3; the match to TRBD1 covers 11 bases. Germline V gives CDR1 LGHNA, CDR2 YNFKEQ. This CDR3 contains 17 residues. V dropped 3 bases and J dropped 4; count of bases not matched to a gene: 9.

This clonotype has just a few counts. The chain links TRBV5-1 to TRBJ2-7; D may correspond to TRBD1 or TRBD2 (5 bases each). Trimming removed 4 bases at V and 3 bases at J, with 11 bases between. The germline gives CDR1 SGHRS, CDR2 YFSETQ. The CDR3 length is 13 residues. CDR3 DNA: TGCGCCAGCAGCCGGGACGGGCTCTACGAGCAGTACTTC. It translates to CASSRDGLYEQYF.

The table lists this clonotype with a count of one. The V gene is TRBV4-1, the J gene TRBJ2-1, with no clear D. Germline assignment: CDR1 MGHRA and CDR2 YSYEKL. The V end was cut by 4 bases, the J end by 1 base, with 11 bases between. The CDR3 is 15 residues long. This chain's CDR3 is CASSPFERSYNEQFF. CDR3 nucleotide sequence: TGCGCCAGCAGCCCATTTGAGAGGTCCTACAATGAGCAGTTCTTC.

This clonotype was picked up many times. This chain connects TRBV9 to TRBJ2-1; D gene unclear. Trimming took 2 bases from V and 0 from J, leaving 9 bases between them. This CDR3 has 15 amino acids. Germline loops: CDR1 SGDLS, CDR2 YYNGEE. CDR3 region: CASSVAPSSYNEQFF. CDR3 DNA: TGTGCCAGCAGCGTGGCTCCAAGCTCCTACAATGAGCAGTTCTTC.

As DNA, the CDR3 is TGTGCCAGCAGCCCGACTAGCGGGATGTACGAGCAGTACTTC. It encodes CASSPTSGMYEQYF. The V call is TRBV3-1, the J call TRBJ2-7; 11 nucleotides line up with TRBD2. The trim removed 4 bases at V and 4 bases at J, leaving 3 bases unmatched. The CDR3 is made up of 14 amino acids. In germline, CDR1 is LGHDT, CDR2 YNNKEL (reference sequence).

The J gene is TRBJ1-1, the V gene TRBV6-5; the D gene is possibly TRBD1 (5 bases). Germline V lookup: CDR1 MNHEY, CDR2 SVGAGI. This CDR3 has 13 residues. V was pared by 3 bases and J by 4 bases, with 9 bases between. DNA of the CDR3: TGTGCCAGCAGTTATTTGGGGCTCACTGAAGCTTTCTTT. It codes for CASSYLGLTEAFF.

V gene TRBV7-9 combines with J gene TRBJ2-3; D call uncertain. CDR1 and CDR2 (germline): SEHNR, FQNEAQ (reference sequence). CDR3 size: 14 residues. Trimming cost V 4 bases and J 11 bases, with 19 bases left between them. In DNA, the CDR3 is TGTGCCAGCAGCTCCTGGTCCCCGGAGACTGGGCAGTATTTT. It translates to CASSSWSPETGQYF. Together with reference TRBV7-9 and TRBJ2-3, the CDR3 gives the full variable domain: DTGVSQNPRHKITKRGQNVTFRCDPISEHNRLYWYRQTLGQGPEFLTYFQNEAQLEKSRLLSDRFSAERPKGSFSTLEIQRTEQGDSAMYLCASSSWSPETGQYFGPGTRLTVL.

The rearrangement uses TRBV20-1 and TRBJ1-5; TRBD1 might be the D (5 bases). The CDR3 totals 13 residues. CDR1 DFQATT and CDR2 SNEGSKA come from the germline V gene (reference sequence). The ends were cut back, 3 bases at V and 3 bases at J, with 9 bases in the middle. The chain's CDR3 is CSARTDYNQPQHF. The CDR3 DNA sequence: TGCAGTGCTAGGACAGACTACAATCAGCCCCAGCATTTT.

CDR3 protein: CASSQGTSRNEQFF. DNA for the CDR3: TGTGCCAGCAGCCAAGGGACTAGCAGGAATGAGCAGTTCTTC. The J gene is TRBJ2-1, the V gene TRBV7-3, with 9 bases matching TRBD2. There are 14 residues in the CDR3. The germline V gene encodes CDR1 SGHTA and CDR2 FQGTGA. V lost 5 bases and J lost 7; bases outside the gene matches: 6.

This clonotype was picked up many times. The J gene is TRBJ2-1, the V gene TRBV10-3, with TRBD1 as a possible D gene (6 bases). Germline values: CDR1 ENHRY, CDR2 SYGVKD. The V end was cut by 5 bases, the J end by 7 bases, with 15 bases between. This CDR3 comprises 14 residues. The CDR3 bases are TGTGCCATCAGTCCTACACAGGGTTCAAATGAGCAGTTCTTC. Translated: CAISPTQGSNEQFF.

The chain carries TRBV4-2 and TRBJ1-2; D is possibly TRBD1 (5 bases). V was clipped by 0 bases and J by 7 bases, with 15 bases between them. CDR1 and CDR2 (germline): LGHNA, YNFKEQ. The CDR3 has 15 amino acids. CDR3 bases: TGTGCCAGCAGCCAAGATCGGGGCACCCTGGGTGGCTACACCTTC. Amino acids: CASSQDRGTLGGYTF.

V usage is TRBV6-1 and J usage is TRBJ2-7; either TRBD1 or TRBD2 may fit D (6 bases each). Trimming cost V 6 bases and J 1 base, with 16 bases left between them. The CDR3 is 15 residues long. Germline CDR1 MNHNS, CDR2 SASEGT. The chain's CDR3 is CASSLSWRGSYEQYF. DNA of the CDR3: TGTGCCAGCAGCCTGAGTTGGAGGGGGTCCTACGAGCAGTACTTC.

A single count supports this clonotype. The chain employs TRBV7-2 and TRBJ2-7; D remains unclear. The V end lost 5 bases, the J end lost 7 bases, and 12 bases lay between the germline ends. CDR3 length: 12 amino acids. Germline V lookup: CDR1 SGHTA, CDR2 FQGNSA. The CDR3 loop reads CASSHELGEQYF. The CDR3 coding sequence is TGTGCCAGCAGCCATGAGCTGGGTGAGCAGTACTTC. The full variable domain, its missing parts supplied by reference TRBV7-2 and TRBJ2-7, is GAGVSQSPSNKVTEKGKDVELRCDPISGHTALYWYRQSLGQGLEFLIYFQGNSAPDKSGLPSDRFSAERTGGSVSTLTIQRTQQEDSAVYLCASSHELGEQYFGPGTRLTVT.